These T cell receptor beta chains were read from a single sample in a study of CD8 T cells in ankylosing spondylitis. A single record per CDR3 protein comes from TCRdb applying MiXCR to the 5' RACE reads. The table records approximately 340,000 distinct CDR3 sequences, approximately 14% of them present only once. The sample taken for sequencing was blood, either unsorted or a sorted T cell fraction (not recorded which). All receptors derive from a male donor with ankylosing spondylitis or in good health (not recorded which). The CDR3 runs from the conserved cysteine through the conserved F or W.

TRBJ2-2 | TRBV7-8 | CASSLSRLGELFF
TRBJ2-1 | TRBV20-1 | CSASAGNWDEQFF
TRBJ1-2 | TRBV12-3/TRBV12-4 | CASSLGQQGYTF
TRBJ1-1 | TRBV12-3/TRBV12-4 | CASSFLKGGAFF
TRBJ1-1 | TRBV7-8 | CASSLGTGRRMNTEAFF
TRBJ1-5 | TRBV4-1 | CASRAEPSNQPQHF
TRBJ2-1 | TRBV5-6 | CASSFPGSGNEQFF
TRBJ1-1 | TRBV7-8 | CASSLETGSSREAFF
TRBJ2-3 | TRBV9 | CASSNLAGFWDTQYF
TRBJ2-7 | TRBV11-2 | CASSSNRNEQYF
TRBJ2-3 | TRBV18 | CASSGTSPDTQYF
TRBJ2-5 | TRBV7-9 | CASSPTGTGQETQYF
TRBJ1-1 | TRBV21-1 | CASSKRLGDTEAFF
TRBJ2-5 | TRBV5-1 | CASSPRQGEETQYF
TRBJ1-4 | TRBV5-1 | CASSLDLSRGLFF
TRBJ2-3 | TRBV9 | CASSVRGDGTDTQYF
TRBJ2-7 | TRBV10-2 | CASKLAGETPGRSYEQYF
TRBJ1-1 | TRBV3-1 | CASSQDGVHTEAFF
TRBJ1-5 | TRBV15 | CATSTRNQPQHF
TRBJ2-2 | TRBV2 | CASSEFVGGDGTGELFF
TRBJ1-1 | TRBV3-1 | CASSRGPPNEAFF
TRBJ1-1 | TRBV10-3 | CAIRANVGANTEAFF
TRBJ1-1 | TRBV11-3 | CASSLEGPPVNTEAFF
TRBJ2-3 | TRBV6-1 | CASSVGTATDTQYF
TRBJ2-7 | TRBV27 | CASSLGLAETYEQYF
TRBJ1-2 | TRBV10-3 | CAISPGQGNYGYTF
TRBJ2-1 | TRBV18 | CASSPPSPGPVLHNEQFF
TRBJ2-7 | TRBV5-1 | CASSFQGGSSYEQYF
TRBJ2-5 | TRBV6-1 | CASRPSALETQYF
TRBJ2-1 | TRBV9 | CASSVGGTGGVNEQFF
TRBJ1-3 | TRBV5-1 | CASSLAGSSSGNTIYF